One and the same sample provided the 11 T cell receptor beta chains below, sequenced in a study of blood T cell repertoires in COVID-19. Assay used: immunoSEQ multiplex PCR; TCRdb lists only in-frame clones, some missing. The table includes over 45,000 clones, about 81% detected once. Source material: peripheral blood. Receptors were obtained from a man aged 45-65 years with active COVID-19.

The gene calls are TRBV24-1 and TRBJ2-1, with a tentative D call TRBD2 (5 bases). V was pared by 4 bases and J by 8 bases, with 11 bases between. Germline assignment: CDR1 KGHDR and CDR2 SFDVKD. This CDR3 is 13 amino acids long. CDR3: CATSEQPGDEQFF. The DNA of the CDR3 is TGTGCCACCAGTGAACAACCCGGGGATGAGCAGTTCTTC.

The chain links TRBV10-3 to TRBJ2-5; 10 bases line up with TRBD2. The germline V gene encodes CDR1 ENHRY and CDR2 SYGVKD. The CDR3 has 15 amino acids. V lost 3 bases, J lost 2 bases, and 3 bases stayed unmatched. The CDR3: CAISEGGLAQETQYF. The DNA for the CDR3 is TGTGCCATCAGTGAAGGGGGACTAGCGCAAGAGACCCAGTACTTC.

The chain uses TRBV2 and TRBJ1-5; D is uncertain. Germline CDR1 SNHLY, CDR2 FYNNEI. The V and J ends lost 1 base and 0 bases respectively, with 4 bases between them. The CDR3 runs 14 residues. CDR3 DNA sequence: TGTGCCAGCAGTGAAGTATATAGCAATCAGCCCCAGCATTTT. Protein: CASSEVYSNQPQHF.

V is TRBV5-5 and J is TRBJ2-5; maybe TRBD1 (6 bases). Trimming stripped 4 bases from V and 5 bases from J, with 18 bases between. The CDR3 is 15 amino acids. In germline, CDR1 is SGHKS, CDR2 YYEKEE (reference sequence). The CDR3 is CASSRGHSTGETQYF. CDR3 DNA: TGTGCCAGCAGCCGAGGACACTCTACAGGGGAGACCCAGTACTTC. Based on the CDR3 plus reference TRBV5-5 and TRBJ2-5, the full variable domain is DAGVTQSPTHLIKTRGQQVTLRCSPISGHKSVSWYQQVLGQGPQFIFQYYEKEERGRGNFPDRFSARQFPNYSSELNVNALLLGDSALYLCASSRGHSTGETQYFGPGTRLLVL.

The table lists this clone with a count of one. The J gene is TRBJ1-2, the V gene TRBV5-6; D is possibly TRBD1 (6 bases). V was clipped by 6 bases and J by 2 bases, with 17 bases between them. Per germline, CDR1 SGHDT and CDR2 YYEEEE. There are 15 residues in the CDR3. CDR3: CASKIRQAFNYGYTF. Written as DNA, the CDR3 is TGTGCCAGCAAAATACGACAGGCATTCAACTATGGCTACACCTTC.

For the CDR3, the DNA is TGTGCCAGCAGTCAAACAGGGCGCTATGGCTACACCTTC. Translated: CASSQTGRYGYTF. The chain is built from TRBV6-6 and TRBJ1-2; perhaps TRBD1 as D (6 bases). The CDR3 has 13 residues. Germline-derived CDR1 and CDR2 are MNHNY and SVGAGI (reference sequence). V was trimmed by 5 bases and J by 4 bases, leaving 11 bases between them.

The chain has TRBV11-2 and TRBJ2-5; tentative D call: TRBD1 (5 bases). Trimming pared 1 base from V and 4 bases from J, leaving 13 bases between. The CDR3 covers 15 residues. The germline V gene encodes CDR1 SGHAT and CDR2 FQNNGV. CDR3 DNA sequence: TGTGCCAGCAGCTTAGTGTTCCAGGGTGGAGAGACCCAGTACTTC. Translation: CASSLVFQGGETQYF.

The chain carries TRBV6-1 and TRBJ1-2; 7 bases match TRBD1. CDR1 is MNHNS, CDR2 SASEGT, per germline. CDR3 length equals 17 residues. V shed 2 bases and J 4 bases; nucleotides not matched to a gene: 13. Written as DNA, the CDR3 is TGTGCCAGCAGTGAATCAACCTCCGGGACAGTATCCTATGGCTACACCTTC. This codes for CASSESTSGTVSYGYTF.

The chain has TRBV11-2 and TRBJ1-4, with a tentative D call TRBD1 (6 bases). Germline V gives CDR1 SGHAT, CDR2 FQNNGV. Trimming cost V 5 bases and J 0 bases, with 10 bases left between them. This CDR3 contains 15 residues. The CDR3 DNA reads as TGTGCCAGCAGCACCGGACAGACAACTAATGAAAAACTGTTTTTT. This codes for CASSTGQTTNEKLFF.

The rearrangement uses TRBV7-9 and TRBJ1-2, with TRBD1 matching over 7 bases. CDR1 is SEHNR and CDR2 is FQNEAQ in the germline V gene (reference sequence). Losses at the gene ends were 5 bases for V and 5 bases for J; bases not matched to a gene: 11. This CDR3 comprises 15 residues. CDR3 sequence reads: CASSRSTGVLYGYTF. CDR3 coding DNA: TGTGCCAGCAGCCGATCCACAGGGGTCTTGTATGGCTACACCTTC. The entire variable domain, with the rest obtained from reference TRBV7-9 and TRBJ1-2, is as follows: DTGVSQNPRHKITKRGQNVTFRCDPISEHNRLYWYRQTLGQGPEFLTYFQNEAQLEKSRLLSDRFSAERPKGSFSTLEIQRTEQGDSAMYLCASSRSTGVLYGYTFGSGTRLTVV.

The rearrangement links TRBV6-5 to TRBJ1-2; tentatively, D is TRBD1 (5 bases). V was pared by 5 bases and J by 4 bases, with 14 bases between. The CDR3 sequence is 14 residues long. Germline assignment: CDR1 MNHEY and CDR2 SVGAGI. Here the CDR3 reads CASSKGFATYGYTF. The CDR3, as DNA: TGTGCCAGCAGTAAGGGGTTCGCCACCTATGGCTACACCTTC.